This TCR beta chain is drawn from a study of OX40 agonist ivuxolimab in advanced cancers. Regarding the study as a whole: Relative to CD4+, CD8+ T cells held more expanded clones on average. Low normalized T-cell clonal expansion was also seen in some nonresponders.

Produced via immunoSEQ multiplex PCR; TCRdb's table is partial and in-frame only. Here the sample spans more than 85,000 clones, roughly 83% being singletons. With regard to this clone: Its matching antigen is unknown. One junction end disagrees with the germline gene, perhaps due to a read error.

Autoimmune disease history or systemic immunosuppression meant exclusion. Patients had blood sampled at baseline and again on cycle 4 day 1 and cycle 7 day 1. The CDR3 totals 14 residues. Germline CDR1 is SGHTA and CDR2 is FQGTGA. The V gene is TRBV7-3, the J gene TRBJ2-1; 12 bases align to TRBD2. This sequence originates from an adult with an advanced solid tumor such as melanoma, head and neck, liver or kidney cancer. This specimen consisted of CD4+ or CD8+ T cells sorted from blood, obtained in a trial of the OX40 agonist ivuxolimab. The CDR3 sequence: CAGSSTSGGYEQFF. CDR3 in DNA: TGTGCCGGCAGCTCGACTAGCGGGGGCTATGAGCAGTTCTTC.